This TCR beta chain is drawn from a study of beta chain features in type 1 diabetes. Study-wide findings and caveats: Researchers cautioned that cDNA sequencing could over-represent cells with high TCR expression. For Type 1 diabetes patients, all four CD4+ subsets carried TCRB CDR3s that were moderately but significantly shorter.

Every isolated RNA sample was fully reverse transcribed, so sequencing captured expressed TCRB transcripts. Some clones are missing from TCRdb's copy, which holds only in-frame ones; the method was immunoSEQ multiplex PCR. The table has 310,000 or so clones, approximately 16% seen once. The CDR3 consists of 14 residues. Germline V gene sequence: CDR1 MNHNY, CDR2 SVGAGI (reference sequence). V was pared by 6 bases and J by 2 bases, with 13 bases between. In regard to this clone: Its antigen is as yet unknown.

Sequences were obtained from naive CD4+ T cells from blood. The TCR comes from a young man with type 1 diabetes. The gene calls are TRBV6-6 and TRBJ1-2, with a possible D match to TRBD1 (5 bases). CDR3 DNA sequence: TGTGCCAGCAGCCTAATGGGACTCAACTATGGCTACACCTTC. This gives the protein CASSLMGLNYGYTF.